Below are 19 T cell receptor beta chains sequenced from a single sample in a study of cytomegalovirus exposure and HLA in healthy donors. Both 60 Vbeta primers and 13 Jbeta primers went into the PCR. Only in-frame clones appear in the TCRdb table, and some are missing; sequencing was by immunoSEQ multiplex PCR. This table has tens of thousands of clones, around two fifths appearing once. Sequencing used PBMCs. Receptor source: a woman aged 45-59 years in good health and CMV-seronegative.

The chain employs TRBV6-5 and TRBJ1-1; D gene unclear. V was clipped by 4 bases and J by 5 bases, with 5 bases between them. The CDR3 spans 11 residues. CDR1 MNHEY and CDR2 SVGAGI come from the germline V gene. The CDR3 region is CASSSSTEAFF. CDR3 bases: TGTGCCAGCAGTTCCAGTACTGAAGCTTTCTTT.

The chain combines TRBV11-3 with TRBJ2-5, with D possibly matching TRBD1 (5 bases). Germline assignment: CDR1 SGHNT and CDR2 YENEEA. V dropped 4 bases and J dropped 7 bases, with 13 bases sitting between them. This CDR3 has 13 amino acids. In nucleotides, the CDR3 is TGTGCCAGCAGCTCCCAGGGTTGGGGGACCCAGTACTTC. The encoded protein is CASSSQGWGTQYF. Full variable domain (remainder filled in from reference TRBV11-3 and TRBJ2-5): EAGVVQSPRYKIIEKKQPVAFWCNPISGHNTLYWYLQNLGQGPELLIRYENEEAVDDSQLPKDRFSAERLKGVDSTLKIQPAELGDSAVYLCASSSQGWGTQYFGPGTRLLVL.

The gene calls are TRBV28 and TRBJ2-7, with TRBD1 identical over 10 bases. The CDR3 is 15 residues long. The J segment lost 5 bases and the V segment lost 6 bases, leaving 10 bases of the junction unmatched. Germline V gene sequence: CDR1 MDHEN, CDR2 SYDVKM. This chain's CDR3 is CASRGWTGGRDEQYF. The CDR3, as DNA: TGTGCCAGCAGGGGGTGGACAGGGGGGCGGGACGAGCAGTACTTC. Based on the CDR3 plus reference TRBV28 and TRBJ2-7, the full variable domain is DVKVTQSSRYLVKRTGEKVFLECVQDMDHENMFWYRQDPGLGLRLIYFSYDVKMKEKGDIPEGYSVSREKKERFSLILESASTNQTSMYLCASRGWTGGRDEQYFGPGTRLTVT.

This clone was detected only a few times. The J gene is TRBJ1-4, the V gene TRBV5-1, with D possibly being TRBD1 (6 bases). The CDR3 sequence is 17 residues long. The germline V and J ends were trimmed by 0 bases and 0 bases, with 12 bases remaining between them. The germline CDR1 and CDR2 sequences are SGHRS and YFSETQ. The CDR3 region has the DNA TGCGCCAGCAGCTTGGCATCCAGGGGAACAACTAATGAAAAACTGTTTTTT. Amino acids: CASSLASRGTTNEKLFF.

This chain links TRBV11-1 with TRBJ2-6; 7 positions agree with TRBD2. The CDR3 runs to 16 residues. V lost 8 bases to trimming and J lost 0 bases; unmatched junction nucleotides: 7. From germline, CDR1 is SGHAT and CDR2 FQDESV (reference sequence). Here the CDR3 DNA reads TGTGCCAGCGTGGGGGGAGGGCGCTCTGGGGCCAACGTCCTGACTTTC. It codes for CASVGGGRSGANVLTF.

The chain combines TRBV7-9 with TRBJ2-7, with D perhaps matching TRBD2 (5 bases). Trimming cost V 4 bases and J 0 bases, with 13 bases left between them. The length of the CDR3 is 15 residues. Germline CDR1 is SEHNR and CDR2 is FQNEAQ (reference sequence). The CDR3 DNA is TGTGCCAGCAGCTCCTTTGAGCGGAGCTCCTACGAGCAGTACTTC. Protein product: CASSSFERSSYEQYF.

The chain is built from TRBV27 and TRBJ1-1, with D possibly matching TRBD1 (5 bases). V shed 5 bases and J shed 4 bases, with 17 bases lying between them. CDR3 size: 15 residues. CDR1 is MNHEY, CDR2 SMNVEV, per germline (reference sequence). CDR3 region: CASSPAGLPLTEAFF. Written as DNA, the CDR3 is TGTGCCAGCAGTCCCGCGGGACTGCCACTCACTGAAGCTTTCTTT.

This clone was seen only once. The CDR3 nucleotides are TGCGCCAGCAGCCAAGCCGGGACTAGCTGGCCCACAGATACGCAGTATTTT. Translated: CASSQAGTSWPTDTQYF. The chain recombines TRBV4-1 with TRBJ2-3; TRBD2 agrees at 9 bases. V lost 1 base to trimming and J lost 2 bases; unmatched junction nucleotides: 7. CDR3 length: 17 amino acids. CDR1 and CDR2 (germline): MGHRA, YSYEKL.

This clone was detected a few times. The rearrangement joins TRBV7-9 to TRBJ2-3, with 9 nucleotides matching TRBD2. Germline CDR1 SEHNR, CDR2 FQNEAQ (reference sequence). After removal of 5 bases from V and 1 base from J, the junction contained 4 bases not matched to a gene. The CDR3 has 15 amino acids. CDR3 residues: CASSIIAGGTDTQYF. CDR3 sequence (DNA): TGTGCCAGCAGCATTATAGCGGGAGGCACAGATACGCAGTATTTT.

The genes are TRBV29-1 and TRBJ2-5; possibly TRBD1 for D (10 bases). Germline V gene sequence: CDR1 SQVTM, CDR2 ANQGSEA. The length of the CDR3 is 21 residues. Deletions cut 3 bases from V and 4 bases from J, with 36 bases between. The CDR3 coding sequence is TGCAGCGTTGACCATTCGGGACAGGGGATCGTTAGCGGGAGAGGGTCAGAGACCCAGTACTTC. This translates into CSVDHSGQGIVSGRGSETQYF.

V gene TRBV7-6 combines with J gene TRBJ2-2, with TRBD2 matching 9 bases. There are 17 residues in the CDR3. Germline V gene lookup returns CDR1 SGHVS and CDR2 FNYEAQ. The ends lost 4 bases at V and 5 bases at J; junction bases unmatched: 11. As DNA, the CDR3 is TGTGCCAGCAGCTACGGGACTAGCAGGGTGGGTACCGGGGAGCTGTTTTTT. Translating gives CASSYGTSRVGTGELFF.

The chain joins TRBV6-5 to TRBJ2-6; D remains unclear. This CDR3 is built from 14 residues. Trimming removed 8 bases at V and 0 bases at J, with 8 bases between. Germline V gives CDR1 MNHEY, CDR2 SVGAGI. The CDR3 bases are TGTGCCAGCTTCTCCGTCTCTGGGGCCAACGTCCTGACTTTC. Amino acids: CASFSVSGANVLTF.

This clone has just a few counts. The rearrangement links TRBV6-5 to TRBJ1-5; no clear D gene. CDR1 and CDR2 (germline): MNHEY, SVGAGI. There are 14 residues in the CDR3. V dropped 6 bases and J dropped 4 bases, with 13 bases sitting between them. The CDR3 nucleotides are TGTGCCAGCAGGGAGAACGGCGGAAATCAGCCCCAGCATTTT. Translation gives CASRENGGNQPQHF.

This clone was detected only a few times. The gene calls are TRBV7-7 and TRBJ2-7; perhaps TRBD2 as D (5 bases). The CDR3 is made up of 12 amino acids. The ends were cut back, 0 bases at V and 6 bases at J, with 6 bases in the middle. Germline values: CDR1 SSHAT, CDR2 FNYEAQ (reference sequence). The CDR3 sequence: CASSLAGGEQYF. For the CDR3, the DNA is TGTGCCAGCAGCTTAGCAGGAGGCGAGCAGTACTTC.

V usage is TRBV9 and J usage is TRBJ2-3; D is undetermined. With 0 bases removed from V and 2 bases from J, the gap between germline ends came to 10 bases. Per germline, CDR1 SGDLS and CDR2 YYNGEE. The CDR3 contains 15 residues. CDR3: CASSVGGGYTDTQYF. CDR3 sequence (DNA): TGTGCCAGCAGCGTAGGTGGCGGCTACACAGATACGCAGTATTTT.

This clone appeared once. The rearrangement links TRBV7-2 to TRBJ1-2; D gene uncertain. The CDR3 spans 15 residues. Trimming cost V 0 bases and J 0 bases, with 8 bases left between them. Per the germline V gene, CDR1 is SGHTA and CDR2 is FQGNSA. This CDR3 is CASSLAAVPNYGYTF. The CDR3 coding sequence is TGTGCCAGCAGCTTAGCCGCGGTTCCTAACTATGGCTACACCTTC.

This clone was found a few times. The genes are TRBV6-5 and TRBJ2-5; possible D gene TRBD2, 7 bases. The CDR3 is 14 residues long. The V end was cut by 7 bases, the J end by 2 bases, with 14 bases between. Germline CDR1 is MNHEY and CDR2 is SVGAGI. The CDR3 bases are TGTGCCAGCACCCTAAGGGGGGGGCAAGAGACCCAGTACTTC. Translated, it gives CASTLRGGQETQYF.

The rearrangement links TRBV6-5 to TRBJ2-2; a possible D gene is TRBD1 (6 bases). The CDR3 runs 15 residues. The germline V gene has CDR1 MNHEY and CDR2 SVGAGI. V dropped 6 bases and J dropped 4 bases, with 15 bases sitting between them. In DNA, the CDR3 is TGTGCCAGCAGCACCACAGGGTTCGGCACCGGGGAGCTGTTTTTT. This encodes CASSTTGFGTGELFF.

The J gene is TRBJ2-1, the V gene TRBV4-2, with 8 nucleotides matching TRBD2. V lost 0 bases to trimming and J lost 3 bases; unmatched junction nucleotides: 7. Germline lookup yields CDR1 LGHNA and CDR2 YNFKEQ. The CDR3 covers 17 residues. The CDR3 region has the DNA TGTGCCAGCAGCCAAGACGGGCTAGCGGGTCTCTACAATGAGCAGTTCTTC. This encodes CASSQDGLAGLYNEQFF.